This TCR beta chain is from a study of cytomegalovirus exposure and HLA in healthy donors. The V gene's germline CDR1 is SGDLS and CDR2 YYNGEE. The CDR3 is made up of 16 amino acids. Germline trimming cut 3 bases from V and 0 bases from J; bases unmatched to any gene: 2. Sequenced by immunoSEQ multiplex PCR; TCRdb stores in-frame clones only, minus some. There are roughly 330,000 clones in the sample; around 87% occur only once, and about 1.2% lies in the top ten. Specimen: PBMCs. The rearrangement joins TRBV9 to TRBJ2-1; 11 bases fit TRBD2. The sequence derives from a woman between 25 and 40 years old in good health and CMV-seropositive. CDR3 region: CASSGLAGSSYNEQFF. The DNA of the CDR3 is TGTGCCAGCAGCGGACTAGCGGGAAGCTCCTACAATGAGCAGTTCTTC.